This is a list of T cell receptor beta chains from one sample in a study of CD8+CD57+ T cells in acquired aplastic anemia. TCRdb re-analysed the reads in MiXCR, keeping a single row per CDR3 protein. The table includes hundreds of thousands of distinct CDR3 sequences, approximately 70% detected once. The sequenced sample was sorted CD4+, CD8+, or CD8+CD57+ T cells (not recorded which) from PBMCs. The receptors were sampled from a human donor in good health, serving as a control. The CDR3 runs from the conserved cysteine through the conserved F or W. The D gene is left open where the match is weak. Clone size appears in some rows only: once, few, many, or a class for an expanded clone.

TGCGCCAGCTCCCGGACGGACAGGTCGAATTATGGCTACACCTTC,CASSRTDRSNYGYTF,TRBD1,TRBJ1-2,15,.,TRBV5-1
TGTGCCAGTAGTGCCACAGGGGCCGGCAATCAGCCCCAGCATTTT,CASSATGAGNQPQHF,TRBD1,TRBJ1-5,15,many,TRBV19
TGTGCCAGTAGTACAGGACCATTAGACAAACCCCTCCTCTTT,CASSTGPLDKPLLF,.,TRBJ1-6,14,.,TRBV19
TGCGCCATCCGTGAAAAACTGTTTTTT,CAIREKLFF,.,TRBJ1-4,9,.,TRBV5-1
TGTGCCAGCACCGCCCGGGTCGAAGGGAATTCACCCCTCCACTTT,CASTARVEGNSPLHF,.,TRBJ1-6,15,.,TRBV12-3/TRBV12-4
TGTGCCAGCAGTTCAGTCGGGTACGAGCAGTACTTC,CASSSVGYEQYF,.,TRBJ2-7,12,few,TRBV10-3
TGTGCCAGCAGCTTAAGGGTGTCCTACGAGCAGTACTTC,CASSLRVSYEQYF,.,TRBJ2-7,13,few,TRBV7-9
TGTGCCAGCAGACTAGCGGGCAGAACCTATGGCTACACCTTC,CASRLAGRTYGYTF,.,TRBJ1-2,14,.,TRBV7-2
TGCAGTGCAACTTCTACTAGCGGGGGGGCCCCAGATACGCAGTATTTT,CSATSTSGGAPDTQYF,TRBD2,TRBJ2-3,16,many,TRBV20-1
TGTGCCAGCAGCGTAGGTAGCTCCTACGAGGAGACCCAGTACTTC,CASSVGSSYEETQYF,.,TRBJ2-5,15,.,TRBV5-1
TGTGCCAGCAGCTTTTTTCACGGGAAGGGGGAGACCCAGTACTTC,CASSFFHGKGETQYF,.,TRBJ2-5,15,.,TRBV7-6
TGTGCCAGCAGCTTAGCGGGTCTCTGGGGTGAAAAACTGTTTTTT,CASSLAGLWGEKLFF,.,TRBJ1-4,15,.,TRBV7-2
TGTGCCAGCAGCCAAGGACAGTCAAGGCCCCTCCACTTT,CASSQGQSRPLHF,.,TRBJ1-6,13,once,TRBV7-2
TGTGCCAGCAGCTTGGCCCGTCGGGGGACTGCGGGGCAGTACTTC,CASSLARRGTAGQYF,.,TRBJ2-7,15,.,TRBV5-6
TGTGCCAGTAGTATAGGTATGACACTTTCCTACTATCGGTACTCCTTC,CASSIGMTLSYYRYSF,.,TRBJ1-2,16,.,TRBV19
TGTGCCAGCAGCTCCGGTGCGGTAGAGACGAATGAAAAACTGTTTTTT,CASSSGAVETNEKLFF,.,TRBJ1-4,16,many,TRBV9
TGTGCCAGCACCTTCTACGCCAAAGGACACTTCCTAACAGATACGCAGTATTTT,CASTFYAKGHFLTDTQYF,.,TRBJ2-3,18,.,TRBV11-2